The 2 T cell receptor beta chains in this list originate from one sample, sequenced in a study of cytomegalovirus exposure and HLA in healthy donors. The PCR made use of 60 Vbeta and 13 Jbeta primers. Here immunoSEQ multiplex PCR was the method, and the copy in TCRdb shows in-frame clones only, minus some. The sample has 200,000 to 300,000 clones, 81% seen once. Sequenced material: PBMCs. The source is a woman aged 60-75 years in good health and CMV-seropositive.

The chain combines TRBV6-6 with TRBJ1-3, with 9 nucleotides matching TRBD1. The V gene end was trimmed by 2 bases and the J gene end by 4 bases; junction bases not matched to a gene: 3. Germline V gives CDR1 MNHNY, CDR2 SVGAGI (reference sequence). The CDR3 covers 15 residues. The CDR3, as DNA: TGTGCCAGCAGTTACAAGGACAGGGGAGGAAACACCATATATTTT. Its translation is CASSYKDRGGNTIYF.

This chain links TRBV19 with TRBJ1-2; TRBD1 is a possible D gene (6 bases). Germline CDR1 LNHDA, CDR2 SQIVND (reference sequence). Trimming pared 10 bases from V and 4 bases from J, leaving 16 bases between. The CDR3 spans 13 residues. This chain's CDR3 is CATREGQFYGYTF. The CDR3 DNA reads as TGTGCCACGAGAGAAGGACAGTTCTATGGCTACACCTTC. Drawing the rest from reference TRBV19 and TRBJ1-2, the complete variable domain is DGGITQSPKYLFRKEGQNVTLSCEQNLNHDAMYWYRQDPGQGLRLIYYSQIVNDFQKGDIAEGYSVSREKKESFPLTVTSAQKNPTAFYLCATREGQFYGYTFGSGTRLTVV.